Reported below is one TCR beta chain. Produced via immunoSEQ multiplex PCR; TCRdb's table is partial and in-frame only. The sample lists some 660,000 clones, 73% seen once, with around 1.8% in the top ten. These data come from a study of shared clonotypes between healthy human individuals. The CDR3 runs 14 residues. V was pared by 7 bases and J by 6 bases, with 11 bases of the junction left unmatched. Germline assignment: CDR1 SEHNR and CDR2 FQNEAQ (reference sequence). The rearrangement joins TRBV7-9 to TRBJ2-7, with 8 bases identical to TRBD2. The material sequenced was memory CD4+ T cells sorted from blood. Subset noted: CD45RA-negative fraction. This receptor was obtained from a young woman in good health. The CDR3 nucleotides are TGTGCCAGCACCCAAACGGGAGGGTATAGCGAGCAGTACTTC. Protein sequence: CASTQTGGYSEQYF.